This entry lists 9 T cell receptor beta chains sequenced from one sample in a study of blood T cell repertoires in COVID-19. Clones were read by immunoSEQ multiplex PCR, and TCRdb kept only the in-frame ones, dropping some. The sample has about 140,000 clones, over 80% seen once; the top ten hold approximately 11%. The sequenced sample consisted of peripheral blood. All receptors derive from a woman older than 75 with acute or convalescent COVID-19.

This clone was picked up one time. The chain recombines TRBV7-3 with TRBJ2-3; 15 nucleotides line up with TRBD2. The V gene end was trimmed by 5 bases and the J gene end by 3 bases; junction bases not matched to a gene: 3. CDR3 length: 16 amino acids. The V gene's germline CDR1 is SGHTA and CDR2 FQGTGA. The CDR3 DNA reads as TGTGCCAGCAGCCGGACTAGCGGGGGGGCGACAGATACGCAGTATTTT. The encoded protein is CASSRTSGGATDTQYF.

The chain links TRBV15 to TRBJ2-3, with a weak D call TRBD1 (5 bases). The CDR3 contains 13 residues. Germline V gene lookup returns CDR1 LNHNV and CDR2 YYDKDF (reference sequence). Trimming removed 2 bases from V and 4 bases from J, with 7 bases in between. Here the CDR3 DNA reads TGTGCCACCAGCAGACAGGGCGCAGATACGCAGTATTTT. It yields the protein CATSRQGADTQYF.

The rearrangement uses TRBV5-6 and TRBJ2-5; 9 bases match TRBD2. This CDR3 spans 16 amino acids. V was clipped by 4 bases and J by 5 bases; unmatched bases: 12. CDR1 and CDR2 (germline): SGHDT, YYEEEE. CDR3 sequence reads: CASSPPRGGVWETQYF. In DNA form, the CDR3 reads TGTGCCAGCAGCCCTCCTCGCGGGGGGGTATGGGAGACCCAGTACTTC.

The chain is built from TRBV3-1 (or the pseudogene TRBV3-2) and TRBJ2-1; TRBD2 might be the D (6 bases). The V end was cut by 0 bases, the J end by 9 bases, with 18 bases between. The CDR3 contains 16 residues. Germline CDR1 is LGHDT and CDR2 is YNNKEL (reference sequence). CDR3 sequence reads: CASSQEGTRMISEQFF. The DNA for the CDR3 is TGTGCCAGCAGCCAAGAGGGGACTCGGATGATCTCTGAGCAGTTCTTC.

The chain joins TRBV19 to TRBJ1-4, with D uncertain. CDR1 is LNHDA, CDR2 SQIVND, per germline (reference sequence). V was cut by 3 bases and J by 8 bases, with 10 bases left in between. The CDR3 totals 13 residues. The DNA of the CDR3 is TGTGCCAGTAGTATTAACCCGGGGGAAAAACTGTTTTTT. Amino acids: CASSINPGEKLFF.

This clone was counted a few times. The DNA of the CDR3 is TGTGCCAGCAGCTTAACCCCGGGACAGGGTGGTGCCGGGGAGCTGTTTTTT. As protein: CASSLTPGQGGAGELFF. The chain is built from TRBV7-9 and TRBJ2-2, with 9 bases that match TRBD1. After removal of 2 bases from V and 6 bases from J, the junction contained 10 bases not matched to a gene. Germline loops: CDR1 SEHNR, CDR2 FQNEAQ (reference sequence). The CDR3 sequence is 17 residues long.

This chain joins TRBV10-3 and TRBJ2-2, with 11 bases lining up with TRBD1. V shed 4 bases and J 5 bases; nucleotides not matched to a gene: 3. CDR1 and CDR2 (germline): ENHRY, SYGVKD. This CDR3 is built from 15 residues. In DNA, the CDR3 is TGTGCCATCAGTGGCGGGACAGGGGGGACCGGGGAGCTGTTTTTT. This sequence encodes CAISGGTGGTGELFF.

This chain uses TRBV29-1 with TRBJ1-6; 8 bases line up with TRBD1. Germline lookup yields CDR1 SQVTM and CDR2 ANQGSEA. This CDR3 has 13 amino acids. Trimming cost V 7 bases and J 6 bases; bases outside gene matches: 5. Written as DNA, the CDR3 is TGCAGCGCCGGACAGGGAGGTAATTCACCCCTCCACTTT. Translating it yields CSAGQGGNSPLHF.

CDR3 region: CASSFSSNLGYTF. CDR3 DNA: TGTGCCAGCAGTTTCTCTAGCAACCTTGGCTACACCTTC. This chain joins TRBV6-5 and TRBJ1-2; D ambiguous. In germline, CDR1 is MNHEY, CDR2 SVGAGI. V lost 4 bases and J 7 bases, leaving 13 bases between the germline ends. This CDR3 region has 13 residues.